A single sample gave rise to the 9 T cell receptor beta chains below, sequenced in a study of blood T cells in healthy people across ages. A second PCR, run for roughly 7 to 12 cycles, used a sample-barcoded 5' primer plus a J-beta primer mix. TCRdb reprocessed the 5' RACE reads via MiXCR and lists one record per CDR3 protein. The data show over 600,000 distinct CDR3 sequences, around 50% seen once. Sequencing input: blood. Receptors were obtained from a man aged 35 to 55 in good health.

This chain joins TRBV6-2 or TRBV6-3 and TRBJ1-5; D gene unclear. V was pared by 1 base and J by 2 bases, with 6 bases between. The CDR3 length is 14 residues. In germline, CDR1 is MNHEY, CDR2 SVGEGT. The CDR3 coding sequence is TGTGCCAGCAGTTACTTGTTCGGCAATCAGCCCCAGCATTTT. This codes for CASSYLFGNQPQHF.

The gene calls are TRBV9 and TRBJ2-1; 9 bases agree with TRBD1. V dropped 2 bases and J dropped 3; count of bases not matched to a gene: 9. The CDR3 is made up of 17 amino acids. Germline CDR1 SGDLS, CDR2 YYNGEE. In DNA form, the CDR3 reads TGTGCCAGCAGCGTTAGTTCCGGGACAGGGAACTACAATGAGCAGTTCTTC. As protein: CASSVSSGTGNYNEQFF.

The chain uses TRBV20-1 and TRBJ2-1; 12 nucleotides match TRBD2. The germline CDR1 and CDR2 sequences are DFQATT and SNEGSKA (reference sequence). The CDR3 loop spans 15 amino acids. J gave up 9 bases and V 1 base, and 7 bases lay outside the gene matches. CDR3 sequence: CSARGRLAGVTEQFF. The CDR3 DNA reads as TGCAGTGCTAGAGGCCGACTAGCGGGGGTTACTGAGCAGTTCTTC.

The chain joins TRBV5-1 to TRBJ2-5, with a weak D call TRBD1 (5 bases). CDR3 length equals 15 residues. Trimming left V 3 bases short and J 2 bases short, with 14 bases between. Germline assignment: CDR1 SGHRS and CDR2 YFSETQ. The CDR3 reads CASSSRQITQETQYF. CDR3 sequence (DNA): TGCGCCAGCAGCTCACGACAGATAACACAAGAGACCCAGTACTTC.

This clonotype occurred a few times. This sequence joins TRBV28 and TRBJ2-5; no definite D call. Germline V gene sequence: CDR1 MDHEN, CDR2 SYDVKM. CDR3 length equals 14 residues. V gave up 2 bases and J gave up 7 bases, with 14 bases separating them. This chain's CDR3 is CASSLDRVLRTQYF. The CDR3 DNA reads TGTGCCAGCAGTTTAGACCGGGTCTTGAGGACCCAGTACTTC.

The CDR3 sequence is CSADTGAGGYTF. As DNA, the CDR3 is TGCAGTGCTGATACAGGGGCGGGTGGCTACACCTTC. This rearrangement joins TRBV20-1 to TRBJ1-2; TRBD1 aligns across 7 bases. Germline V gene data show CDR1 as DFQATT and CDR2 as SNEGSKA (reference sequence). Trimming at V came to 5 bases and at J to 7 bases, leaving 7 bases not matched to a gene. The CDR3 spans 12 residues.

The chain recombines TRBV20-1 with TRBJ2-1; the D gene is possibly TRBD2 (6 bases). The J call is uncertain, as TRBJ2-7 better fits the DNA end. The CDR3 runs 15 residues. CDR1 is DFQATT, CDR2 SNEGSKA, per germline (reference sequence). In DNA form, the CDR3 reads TGCAGTGCTAGTCTAGCGTCCCTCGACCCCCACGAGCAGTACTTC. Its protein product is CSASLASLDPHEQYF.

The chain has TRBV7-9 and TRBJ2-3; D remains ambiguous. The CDR3 consists of 18 residues. V was pared by 8 bases and J by 0 bases, with 24 bases between. Germline CDR1 reads SEHNR; CDR2 reads FQNEAQ (reference sequence). CDR3 amino acids: CASAGLRTRTTSTDTQYF. The CDR3 nucleotides read TGTGCCAGCGCCGGTCTTAGGACCCGAACTACTAGCACAGATACGCAGTATTTT.

The chain combines TRBV27 with TRBJ2-5, with 7 bases aligning to TRBD2. The germline CDR1 and CDR2 sequences are MNHEY and SMNVEV (reference sequence). This CDR3 has 16 residues. V was pared by 6 bases and J by 11 bases, with 21 bases of the junction left unmatched. CDR3 coding DNA: TGTGCCAGCAGACCGAATTCGGCGGGAGTGTCTAATGAGCAGTACTTC. Its protein is CASRPNSAGVSNEQYF.